The present T cell receptor beta chain was sequenced within a study of blood T cell repertoires in COVID-19. V gave up 1 base and J gave up 1 base, with 4 bases separating them. The germline gives CDR1 SGHAT, CDR2 FQNNGV. The CDR3 is 13 amino acids. TCRdb's copy holds only in-frame clones and misses some; the assay was immunoSEQ multiplex PCR. Among just under 45,000 clones listed, approximately 90% were seen once. The TCR sequence derives from a woman older than 75 in a cohort sampled during active or convalescent COVID-19. The material sequenced was peripheral blood. The chain is built from TRBV11-2 and TRBJ1-1, with D hard to call. This CDR3 reads CASSLGGNTEAFF. CDR3 sequence (DNA): TGTGCCAGCAGCTTAGGAGGGAACACTGAAGCTTTCTTT.